This TCR beta chain was identified during a study of human T cells and chemical hapten exposure. Study summary: DPC at 2% was the sensitizing agent, placed on approximately 2 cm by approximately 2 cm of upper inner arm skin.

Time point described: pre-sensitization, week 0. The treatment was: therapeutic diphenylcyclopropenone sensitization with weekly scalp DPC. Study results and caveats: PT1 expanded TCR numbers tracked positively with patch test score.

Individual cDNA molecules each carried unique molecular identifiers attached by the library. In TCRdb, the RACE reads were re-called with MiXCR into one record per CDR3 protein. The data contain a few hundred thousand distinct CDR3 sequences, approximately 5% of them seen just once; the ten biggest clones take up around 8.6%. The V gene's germline CDR1 is LGHNT and CDR2 FRNRAP. The CDR3 covers 14 residues. With V trimmed by 8 bases and J by 5 bases, 8 bases remained unmatched. Remarks on this clonotype: Its antigen is not identified.

Sequencing was performed on whole blood, taken in connection with sensitization to the hapten diphenylcyclopropenone (DPC). This clonotype was obtained from a woman between 18 and 29 years old with alopecia areata. Some clones in this sample may be carry-over from other donors' samples. The gene calls are TRBV12-5 and TRBJ1-4; TRBD1 agrees at 7 bases. The CDR3 region has the DNA TGTGCTAGTAATGAGGGGGCCCGAAATGAAAAACTGTTTTTT. It yields the protein CASNEGARNEKLFF.